The 6 T cell receptor beta chains in this list originate from one sample, sequenced in a study of T cells in Graves' hyperthyroidism and ophthalmopathy. Using RNA transcripts as the source, TCR beta CDR3 regions were amplified. A set of HTBI primers served as the primers for a first-round RT-PCR of the TCR CDR3. TCRdb analysed the multiplex PCR reads with MiXCR anew, one entry per CDR3 protein. Among around 800,000 distinct CDR3 sequences listed, roughly 40% were seen once. Sequenced: blood. The receptors here all came from a man younger than 30 with Graves' hyperthyroidism.

This chain joins TRBV25-1 and TRBJ2-5, with D possibly being TRBD2 (5 bases). The CDR3 spans 14 residues. In germline, CDR1 is MGHDK, CDR2 SYGVNS. V lost 6 bases to trimming and J lost 1 base, with 12 bases between them. The chain's CDR3 is CASSQPAAQETQYF. In DNA form, the CDR3 reads TGTGCCAGCAGCCAACCAGCGGCCCAAGAGACCCAGTACTTC.

In its sample, this clonotype was seen a few times. The chain carries TRBV28 and TRBJ1-6, with TRBD1 matching 7 bases. This CDR3 has 15 residues. V lost 6 bases and J lost 9; bases outside the gene matches: 11. The germline V gene has CDR1 MDHEN and CDR2 SYDVKM. Here the CDR3 reads CASSVTRGPGSPLHF. In nucleotides, the CDR3 is TGTGCCAGCAGCGTAACAAGGGGGCCGGGTTCACCCCTCCACTTT. The full variable domain, in which reference TRBV28 and TRBJ1-6 provide the parts outside the CDR3, is DVKVTQSSRYLVKRTGEKVFLECVQDMDHENMFWYRQDPGLGLRLIYFSYDVKMKEKGDIPEGYSVSREKKERFSLILESASTNQTSMYLCASSVTRGPGSPLHFGNGTRLTVT.

The rearrangement uses TRBV15 and TRBJ2-2; D unresolved. With 11 bases removed from V and 2 bases from J, the gap between germline ends came to 12 bases. This CDR3 is built from 13 residues. Germline lookup yields CDR1 LNHNV and CDR2 YYDKDF (reference sequence). Written as DNA, the CDR3 is TGTGCCTGGAGTGTACTCAACACCGGGGAGCTGTTTTTT. It is translated as CAWSVLNTGELFF.

V and J are TRBV7-9 and TRBJ2-6; D is ambiguous. This CDR3 spans 14 amino acids. V was shortened by 0 bases and J by 4 bases, with 4 bases between the two germline ends. Germline V gene data show CDR1 as SEHNR and CDR2 as FQNEAQ (reference sequence). CDR3 amino acids: CASSLAQGANVLTF. As DNA, the CDR3 is TGTGCCAGCAGCTTAGCGCAGGGGGCCAACGTCCTGACTTTC.

To note about this clonotype: A junction boundary mismatches the germline segment, possibly from a read error. J is TRBJ2-2 and V is TRBV7-2; possibly TRBD2 for D (5 bases). The CDR3 contains 13 residues. Germline-derived CDR1 and CDR2 are SGHTA and FQGNSA. CDR3 loop: CASRQMGTGELSW. The CDR3 DNA reads TGTGCCAGCAGGCAGATGGGAACCGGGGAGCTGTCTTGG.

The rearrangement links TRBV7-9 to TRBJ2-5, with 9 bases lining up with TRBD2. CDR3 length: 14 amino acids. J lost 4 bases, V lost 8 bases, and 8 bases had no gene match. CDR1 SEHNR and CDR2 FQNEAQ come from the germline V gene (reference sequence). This CDR3 is CASGIAGVGETQYF. CDR3 nucleotides: TGTGCCAGCGGGATAGCGGGGGTTGGAGAGACCCAGTACTTC.